This is a list of T cell receptor beta chains from one sample in a study of CD8+ T cells in alopecia areata. Clones were sequenced by immunoSEQ multiplex PCR, and TCRdb holds only the in-frame ones, with some missing. The sample holds some 100,000 clones; around 61% are singletons and the top ten take 2.5% to 3.5%. The material sequenced was CD4+ T cells sorted from blood. These receptor sequences come from a human donor in good health. Each CDR3 is given with its conserved first and last residue. D genes are given only for firm matches. Size is stated for part of the rows, as once, few or many counts, or as a class when the clone is expanded.

D gene	J gene	clone size	V gene	CDR3 DNA	CDR3 protein
-	TRBJ2-6	-	TRBV6-1	TGTGCCAGCAGTGAAGCCGACATTAAGCTTAACTCTGGGGCCAACGTCCTGACTTTC	CASSEADIKLNSGANVLTF
-	TRBJ1-1	-	TRBV29-1	TGCAGCGTTGAAGGATACGAAGCTTTCTTT	CSVEGYEAFF
-	TRBJ2-5	once	TRBV29-1	TGCAGCGTTGGGGGTGGGGCAGTCCAAGAGACCCAGTACTTC	CSVGGGAVQETQYF
TRBD2	TRBJ2-1	-	TRBV7-2	TGTGCCAGCAGCTACCCCGCTAGCGGACTGAACAATGAGCAGTTCTTC	CASSYPASGLNNEQFF
-	TRBJ1-6	once	TRBV30	TGTGCCTGGAGGTATCAAGGGAATTCACCCCTCCACTTT	CAWRYQGNSPLHF
TRBD2	TRBJ2-3	-	TRBV7-2	TGTGCCAGCAGCTTAACTAGCGGGGGAGGCGGTACGCAGTATTTT	CASSLTSGGGGTQYF
-	TRBJ2-6	-	TRBV25-1	TGTGCCAGCAGTAACTCTGGGGCCAACGTCCTGACTTTC	CASSNSGANVLTF
TRBD1	TRBJ2-2	-	TRBV25-1	TGTGCCAGCAGTCAGGGGGCCGGGGAGCTGTTTTTT	CASSQGAGELFF
TRBD1	TRBJ1-6	-	TRBV11-2	TGTGCCAGCAGCTTACCTCCCGACGGACAGGGTGGCCTCATACCCCTCCACTTT	CASSLPPDGQGGLIPLHF
-	TRBJ2-4	-	TRBV2	TGTGCCAGCAATTGGGGCGGCAGCGCGCAAAACATTCAGTACTTC	CASNWGGSAQNIQYF
-	TRBJ2-5	-	TRBV7-9	TGTGCCAGCAGCTTAGTGGGGGCACGGACCCAGTACTTC	CASSLVGARTQYF
-	TRBJ1-1	-	TRBV11-2	TGTGCCAGCAGCTTAGATGGTTCGTCCTTGGTATGGACTGAAGCTTTCTTT	CASSLDGSSLVWTEAFF
-	TRBJ1-6	-	TRBV6-6	TGTGCCAGCAGTTACTCAGGGGGGGGAAATTCACCCCTCCACTTT	CASSYSGGGNSPLHF
-	TRBJ2-1	-	TRBV6-5	TGTGCCAGCACCTTCACCACGGTGGGAGGTGAGCAGTTCTTC	CASTFTTVGGEQFF
TRBD2	TRBJ2-5	-	TRBV5-1	TGCGCCAGCAGGAGGGGACTAGCGATGGAGACCCAGTACTTC	CASRRGLAMETQYF
TRBD1	TRBJ1-5	-	TRBV5-1	TGCGCCAGCAGCCCTGGCCCAAATACAGGGGGCAATCAGCCCCAGCATTTT	CASSPGPNTGGNQPQHF
-	TRBJ1-2	-	TRBV29-1	TGCAGCGTTGAATCGACGGCTGGCTACACCTTC	CSVESTAGYTF
-	TRBJ2-3	-	TRBV18	TGTGCCAGCTCACCTGCTCTCCTCAGCACAGATACGCAGTATTTT	CASSPALLSTDTQYF
-	TRBJ1-5	few	TRBV7-2	TGTGCCAGCAGCTTAAGGACAAGTCCGGATCAGCCCCAGCATTTT	CASSLRTSPDQPQHF
-	TRBJ1-6	-	TRBV2	TGTGCCAGCAGCCCCGAGTGGCGGGGAAATTCACCCCTCCACTTT	CASSPEWRGNSPLHF
TRBD1	TRBJ1-2	-	TRBV5-1	TGCGCCAGCAGCCCGGAGGCAGGGGGCCACACCTTC	CASSPEAGGHTF
-	TRBJ2-7	-	TRBV15	TGTGCCACCAGCAGAGATTACCAACTGGGCTACGAGCAGTACTTC	CATSRDYQLGYEQYF
-	TRBJ2-4	-	TRBV15	TGTGCCACCAGCAGTCCTTCCGCAGGGGTCAAAAACATTCAGTACTTC	CATSSPSAGVKNIQYF
-	TRBJ1-2	-	TRBV29-1	TGCAGCGTTGTTGGGAGCTATGGCTACACCTTC	CSVVGSYGYTF
-	TRBJ1-4	-	TRBV30	TGTGCCTGGAGGGCTACCAATTACGAAAAACTGTTTTTT	CAWRATNYEKLFF
-	TRBJ2-2	-	TRBV29-1	TGCAGCGTTCTCGGATGGAACACCGGGGAGCTGTTTTTT	CSVLGWNTGELFF
TRBD2	TRBJ2-1	-	TRBV9	TGTGCCAGCAGCCTTCAAAGCGGGGGCGGGACTGAGCAGTTCTTC	CASSLQSGGGTEQFF
-	TRBJ2-3	-	TRBV5-1	TGCGCCAGCAGCTTGGCGCCGGGGGATACGCAGTATTTT	CASSLAPGDTQYF